The clone carrying this T cell receptor beta chain has more than one count but fewer than ten. TCRdb processed the RT-PCR reads anew with MiXCR; each CDR3 protein has one entry. The repertoire has approximately 160,000 distinct CDR3 sequences, about 24% of them found once; the top ten carry about 25%. These data are taken from a study of patients and donors after allogeneic stem cell transplantation. The V end was cut by 5 bases, the J end by 6 bases, with 22 bases between. CDR3 length: 16 amino acids. The germline gives CDR1 SGHTA, CDR2 FQGNSA. Sequences were obtained from blood, either unsorted or a sorted T cell fraction (not recorded which). The TCR comes from a human donor who was either an allogeneic HSCT recipient or a stem cell or donor lymphocyte infusion donor (not recorded which). It is not recorded whose cells these are; they may come from a transplant donor. The chain carries TRBV7-2 and TRBJ1-1; D might be TRBD1 (6 bases). The CDR3: CASSRSGYRDFPEAFF. CDR3 bases: TGTGCCAGCAGCCGGAGTGGGTACAGGGATTTCCCTGAAGCTTTCTTT.